This T cell receptor beta chain appears in the sequencing data of a study of T cell changes during pregnancy in multiple sclerosis. Germline CDR1 reads MRHNA; CDR2 reads SNTAGT. The CDR3 covers 13 residues. The V end was cut by 0 bases, the J end by 15 bases, with 15 bases between. TCRdb keeps only in-frame clones here, not all; method: immunoSEQ multiplex PCR. The sample has roughly 74,000 clones, approximately 90% seen once. This clonotype originated in a female donor with multiple sclerosis, enrolled in a pregnancy study. Sequenced material: peripheral blood, taken before pregnancy. V is TRBV6-4 and J is TRBJ2-1; D may be TRBD2 (5 bases). The CDR3 DNA is TGTGCCAGCAGTGACTCGGCGGGTCGGCGGCGGTTCTTC. Its protein is CASSDSAGRRRFF.